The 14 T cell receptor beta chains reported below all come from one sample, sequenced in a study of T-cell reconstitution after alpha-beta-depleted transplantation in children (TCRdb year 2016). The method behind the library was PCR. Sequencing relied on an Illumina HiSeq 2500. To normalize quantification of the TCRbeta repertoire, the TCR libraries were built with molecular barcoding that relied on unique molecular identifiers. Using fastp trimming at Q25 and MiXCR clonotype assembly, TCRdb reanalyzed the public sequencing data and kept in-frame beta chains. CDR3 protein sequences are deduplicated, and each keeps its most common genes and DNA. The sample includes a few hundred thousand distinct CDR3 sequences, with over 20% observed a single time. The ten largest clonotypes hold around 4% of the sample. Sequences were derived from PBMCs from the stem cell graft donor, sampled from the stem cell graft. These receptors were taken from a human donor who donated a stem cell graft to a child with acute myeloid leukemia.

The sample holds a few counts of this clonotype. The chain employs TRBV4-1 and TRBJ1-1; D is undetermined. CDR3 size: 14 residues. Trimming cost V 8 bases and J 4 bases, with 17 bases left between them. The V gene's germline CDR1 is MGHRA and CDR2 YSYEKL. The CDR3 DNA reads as TGCGCCAGCGCTGGCATTGGGTGGAGCACTGAAGCTTTCTTT. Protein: CASAGIGWSTEAFF.

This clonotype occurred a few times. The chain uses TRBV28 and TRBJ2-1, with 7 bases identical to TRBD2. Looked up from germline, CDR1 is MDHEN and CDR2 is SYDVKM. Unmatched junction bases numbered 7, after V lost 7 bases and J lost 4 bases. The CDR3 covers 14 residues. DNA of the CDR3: TGTGCCAGCACTTGGGGGGGACTTTACAATGAGCAGTTCTTC. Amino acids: CASTWGGLYNEQFF.

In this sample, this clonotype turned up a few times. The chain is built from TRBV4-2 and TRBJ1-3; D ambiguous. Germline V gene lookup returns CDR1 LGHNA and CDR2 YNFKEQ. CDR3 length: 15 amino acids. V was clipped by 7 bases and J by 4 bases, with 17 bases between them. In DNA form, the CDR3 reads TGTGCCAGCACCCGGGAGGTACGCCGGGGAAACACCATATATTTT. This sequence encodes CASTREVRRGNTIYF.

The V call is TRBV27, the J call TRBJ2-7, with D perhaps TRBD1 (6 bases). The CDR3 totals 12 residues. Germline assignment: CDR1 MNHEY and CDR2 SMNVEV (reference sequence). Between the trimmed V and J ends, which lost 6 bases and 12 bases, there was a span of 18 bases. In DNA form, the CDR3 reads TGTGCCAGCAGCCAGAAACAGGGCCGCCCGTACTTC. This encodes CASSQKQGRPYF.

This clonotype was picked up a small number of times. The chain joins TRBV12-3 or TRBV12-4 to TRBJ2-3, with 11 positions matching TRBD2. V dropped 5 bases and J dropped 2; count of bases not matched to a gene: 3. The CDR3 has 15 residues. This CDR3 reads CASSRLAGNTDTQYF. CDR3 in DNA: TGTGCCAGCAGTCGACTAGCGGGAAACACAGATACGCAGTATTTT.

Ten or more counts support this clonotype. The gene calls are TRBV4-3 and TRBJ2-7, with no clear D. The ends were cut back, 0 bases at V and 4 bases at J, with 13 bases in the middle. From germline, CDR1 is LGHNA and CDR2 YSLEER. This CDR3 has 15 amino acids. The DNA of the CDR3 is TGCGCCAGCAGCCAAGATCGTGGACGGCAATACGAGCAGTACTTC. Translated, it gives CASSQDRGRQYEQYF.

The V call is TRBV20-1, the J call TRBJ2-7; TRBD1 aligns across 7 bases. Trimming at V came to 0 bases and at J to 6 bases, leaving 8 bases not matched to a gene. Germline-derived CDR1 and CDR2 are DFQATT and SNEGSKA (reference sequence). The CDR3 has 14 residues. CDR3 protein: CSARDDRETSEQYF. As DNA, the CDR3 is TGCAGTGCTAGAGACGACAGGGAGACCTCCGAGCAGTACTTC.

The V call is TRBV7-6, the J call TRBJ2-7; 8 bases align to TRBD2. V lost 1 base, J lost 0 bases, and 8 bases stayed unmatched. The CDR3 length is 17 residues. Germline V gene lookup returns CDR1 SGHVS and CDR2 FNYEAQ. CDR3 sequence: CASSLVSPLAGSYEQYF. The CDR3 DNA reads TGTGCCAGCAGCTTAGTCTCTCCCCTAGCGGGCTCCTACGAGCAGTACTTC.

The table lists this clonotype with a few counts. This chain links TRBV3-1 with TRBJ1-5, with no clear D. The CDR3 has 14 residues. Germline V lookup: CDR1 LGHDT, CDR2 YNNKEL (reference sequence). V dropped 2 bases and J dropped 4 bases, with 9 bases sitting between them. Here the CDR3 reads CASSQSGGNQPQHF. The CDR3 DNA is TGTGCCAGCAGCCAATCCGGAGGGAATCAGCCCCAGCATTTT.

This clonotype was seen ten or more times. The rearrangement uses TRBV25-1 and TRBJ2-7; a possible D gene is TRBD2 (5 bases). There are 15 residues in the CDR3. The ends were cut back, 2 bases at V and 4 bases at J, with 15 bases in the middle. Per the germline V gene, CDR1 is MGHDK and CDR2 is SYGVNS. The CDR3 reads CASSEGYISAYEQYF. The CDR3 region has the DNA TGTGCCAGCAGTGAAGGTTATATTAGCGCTTACGAGCAGTACTTC.

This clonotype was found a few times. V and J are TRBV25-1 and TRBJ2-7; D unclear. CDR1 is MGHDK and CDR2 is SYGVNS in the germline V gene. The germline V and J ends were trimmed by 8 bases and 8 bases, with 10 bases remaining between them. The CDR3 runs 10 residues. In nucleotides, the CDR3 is TGTGCCAGCGAGCTAGAAAAGCAGTACTTC. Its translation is CASELEKQYF.

CDR3 coding DNA: TGTGCCACCAGCAGAGTTCCTAGCGGCACAGATACGCAGTATTTT. Translated: CATSRVPSGTDTQYF. V usage is TRBV15 and J usage is TRBJ2-3; D is possibly TRBD2 (6 bases). Germline CDR1 and CDR2: LNHNV and YYDKDF (reference sequence). V lost 1 base to trimming and J lost 1 base, with 9 bases between them. The CDR3 extends over 15 amino acids. Complete variable domain (other parts from reference TRBV15 and TRBJ2-3): DAMVIQNPRYQVTQFGKPVTLSCSQTLNHNVMYWYQQKSSQAPKLLFHYYDKDFNNEADTPDNFQSRRPNTSFCFLDIRSPGLGDTAMYLCATSRVPSGTDTQYFGPGTRLTVL.

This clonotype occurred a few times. CDR3 sequence: CASSPGTGGSYNEQFF. DNA for the CDR3: TGTGCCAGCTCACCGGGGACAGGGGGCAGCTACAATGAGCAGTTCTTC. The rearrangement uses TRBV18 and TRBJ2-1; 12 positions match TRBD1. V lost 3 bases to trimming and J lost 3 bases; unmatched junction nucleotides: 3. CDR1 and CDR2 (germline): KGHSH, LQKENI. The CDR3 has 16 amino acids.

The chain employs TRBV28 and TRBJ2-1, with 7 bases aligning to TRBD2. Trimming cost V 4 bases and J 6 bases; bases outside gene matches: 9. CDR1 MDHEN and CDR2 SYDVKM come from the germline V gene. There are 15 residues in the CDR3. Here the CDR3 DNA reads TGTGCCAGCAGTTCCACTAGCGCTAAAGGCAATGAGCAGTTCTTC. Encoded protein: CASSSTSAKGNEQFF.